A selection of T cell receptor beta chains follows, all from one sample in a study of beta chain features in type 1 diabetes. Repertoires were generated with immunoSEQ multiplex PCR, while TCRdb's copy carries only in-frame clones and drops some. The sample has some 150,000 clones, approximately 13% seen once. Material: central memory CD4+ T cells from blood. These receptors were obtained from a man between 18 and 29 years old with type 1 diabetes. Both conserved end residues are part of each CDR3. A D gene is named only where the DNA matches it firmly. Clone size, where shown, is once, few, many, or a class for clones that have expanded.

>NA|TRBV5-6|TRBJ1-1|TRBD1
CASSTGQAFDEAFF
TGTGCCAGCAGCACGGGACAGGCGTTTGATGAAGCTTTCTTT
>NA|TRBV19|TRBJ2-1|NA
CASSVQSYNEQFF
TGTGCCAGTAGTGTACAGAGCTACAATGAGCAGTTCTTC
>NA|TRBV30|TRBJ1-6|NA
CAWSPGRDNSPLHF
TGTGCCTGGAGTCCAGGACGGGATAATTCACCCCTCCACTTT
>NA|TRBV29-1|TRBJ2-2|NA
CSVMGLMHTGELFF
TGCAGCGTGATGGGGCTGATGCACACCGGGGAGCTGTTTTTT
>NA|TRBV7-7|TRBJ2-7|NA
CASSSGGSYEQYF
TGTGCTAGCAGCTCCGGGGGCTCCTACGAGCAGTACTTC
>few|TRBV30|TRBJ2-3|TRBD2
CAFSGGREDTQYF
TGTGCCTTTAGCGGGGGCCGGGAAGATACGCAGTATTTT
>many|TRBV4-2|TRBJ2-3|TRBD2
CASSGVAGDTDTQYF
TGTGCCAGCAGCGGAGTAGCGGGGGACACAGATACGCAGTATTTT
>NA|TRBV7-6|TRBJ2-1|TRBD2
CASTTGTSGLVSYNEQFF
TGTGCCAGCACTACCGGGACTAGCGGCCTGGTGTCCTACAATGAGCAGTTCTTC
>few|TRBV28|TRBJ1-4|NA
CASTLDDEKLFF
TGTGCCAGCACCCTGGACGATGAAAAACTGTTTTTT
>few|TRBV5-4|TRBJ1-2|NA
CASTRGGNYGYTF
TGTGCCAGCACCCGTGGAGGCAACTATGGCTACACCTTC
>NA|TRBV9|TRBJ1-6|NA
CASSADNSPLHF
TGTGCCAGCAGCGCCGATAATTCACCCCTCCACTTT
>NA|TRBV9|TRBJ1-1|NA
CASSGTVFDSEAFF
TGTGCCAGCAGCGGGACAGTATTTGACTCTGAAGCTTTCTTT
>NA|TRBV7-6|TRBJ1-4|TRBD1
CASSLTGGNEKLFF
TGTGCCAGCAGCTTGACAGGGGGCAATGAAAAACTGTTTTTT
>NA|TRBV30|TRBJ2-5|TRBD1
CAWSVGGRGREETQYF
TGTGCCTGGAGTGTAGGGGGCAGGGGGCGCGAGGAGACCCAGTACTTC
>many|TRBV29-1|TRBJ1-1|NA
CSVVQDENTEAFF
TGCAGCGTTGTGCAGGATGAGAACACTGAAGCTTTCTTT
>few|TRBV10-3|TRBJ1-2|NA
CAISESTRLGDGYTF
TGTGCCATCAGTGAGTCGACTCGGTTAGGGGATGGCTACACCTTC
>few|TRBV9|TRBJ1-1|NA
CASSQDLAVGTEAFF
TGTGCCAGCAGCCAAGACCTGGCCGTAGGAACTGAAGCTTTCTTT
>few|TRBV7-9|TRBJ2-2|NA
CATQGISTGELFF
TGTGCCACCCAAGGGATCAGCACCGGGGAGCTGTTTTTT
>few|TRBV27|TRBJ1-6|NA
CASSHTRGTSYNSPLHF
TGTGCCAGCAGCCATACGAGGGGGACGTCCTATAATTCACCCCTCCACTTT
>many|TRBV18|TRBJ2-4|NA
CASSLAGPVGNIQYF
TGTGCCAGCTCCCTCGCGGGGCCGGTGGGAAACATTCAGTACTTC
>few|TRBV7-2|TRBJ1-3|NA
CASSLFRGFGGNTIYF
TGTGCCAGCAGCTTATTTCGGGGGTTCGGTGGAAACACCATATATTTT
>NA|TRBV27|TRBJ1-6|NA
CASSLGQHYNSPLHF
TGTGCCAGCAGTCTTGGACAGCACTATAATTCACCCCTCCACTTT
>few|TRBV21-1|TRBJ1-1|NA
CASSSRDMNTEAFF
TGTGCCAGCAGCTCTCGGGATATGAACACTGAAGCTTTCTTT
>NA|TRBV2|TRBJ2-4|NA
CASRPLEQKGCF
TGTGCCAGCAGGCCACTTGAACAGAAAGGTTGTTTC
>NA|TRBV9|TRBJ1-1|NA
CASSVEEGRGTEAFF
TGTGCCAGCAGCGTAGAAGAGGGCAGGGGCACTGAAGCTTTCTTT
>few|TRBV30|TRBJ2-4|NA
CAWSDGLAKNIQYF
TGTGCCTGGAGTGATGGATTAGCCAAAAACATTCAGTACTTC